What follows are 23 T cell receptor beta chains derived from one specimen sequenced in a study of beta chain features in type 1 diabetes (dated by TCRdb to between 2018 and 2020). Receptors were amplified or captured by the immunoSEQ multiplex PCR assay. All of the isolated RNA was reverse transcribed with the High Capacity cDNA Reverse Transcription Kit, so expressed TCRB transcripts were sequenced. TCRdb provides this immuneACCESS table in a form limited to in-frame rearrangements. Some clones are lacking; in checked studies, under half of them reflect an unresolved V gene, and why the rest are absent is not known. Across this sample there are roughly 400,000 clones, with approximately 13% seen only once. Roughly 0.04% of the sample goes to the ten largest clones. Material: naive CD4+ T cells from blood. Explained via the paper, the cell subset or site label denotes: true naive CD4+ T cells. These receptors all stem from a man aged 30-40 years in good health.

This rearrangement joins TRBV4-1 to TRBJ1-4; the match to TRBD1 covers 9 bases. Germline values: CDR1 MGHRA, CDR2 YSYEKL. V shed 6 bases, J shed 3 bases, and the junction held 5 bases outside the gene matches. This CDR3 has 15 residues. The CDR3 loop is CASRLQGAPNEKLFF. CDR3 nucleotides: TGCGCCAGCAGATTACAGGGGGCGCCTAATGAAAAACTGTTTTTT.

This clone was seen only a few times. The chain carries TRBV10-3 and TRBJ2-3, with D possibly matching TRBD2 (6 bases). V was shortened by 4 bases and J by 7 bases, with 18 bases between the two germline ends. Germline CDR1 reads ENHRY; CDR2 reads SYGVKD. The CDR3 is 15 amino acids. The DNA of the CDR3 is TGTGCCATCAGTGCTACCGGGAGCGACGATCATACGCAGTATTTT. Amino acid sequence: CAISATGSDDHTQYF.

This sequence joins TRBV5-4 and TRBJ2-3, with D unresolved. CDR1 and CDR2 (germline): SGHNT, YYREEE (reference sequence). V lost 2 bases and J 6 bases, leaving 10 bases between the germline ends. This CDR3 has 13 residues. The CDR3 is CASSFSQEDTQYF. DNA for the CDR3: TGTGCCAGCAGCTTTTCACAAGAGGATACGCAGTATTTT.

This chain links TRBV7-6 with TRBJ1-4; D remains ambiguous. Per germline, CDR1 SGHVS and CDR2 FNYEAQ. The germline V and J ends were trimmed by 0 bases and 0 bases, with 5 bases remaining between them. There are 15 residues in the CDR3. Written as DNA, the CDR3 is TGTGCCAGCAGCTTAGCCATTGCAACTAATGAAAAACTGTTTTTT. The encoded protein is CASSLAIATNEKLFF.

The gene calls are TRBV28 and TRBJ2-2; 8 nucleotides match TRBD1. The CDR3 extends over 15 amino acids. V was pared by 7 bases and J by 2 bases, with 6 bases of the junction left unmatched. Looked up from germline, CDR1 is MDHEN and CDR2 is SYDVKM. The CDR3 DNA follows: TGTGCCAGCATAGGGACAGGCCTAAACACCGGGGAGCTGTTTTTT. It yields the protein CASIGTGLNTGELFF.

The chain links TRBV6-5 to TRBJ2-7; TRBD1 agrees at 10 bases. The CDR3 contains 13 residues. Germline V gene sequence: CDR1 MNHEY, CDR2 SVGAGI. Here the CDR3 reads CETPGQGIHEQYV. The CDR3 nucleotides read TGTGAGACGCCGGGACAGGGGATCCACGAGCAGTACGTC.

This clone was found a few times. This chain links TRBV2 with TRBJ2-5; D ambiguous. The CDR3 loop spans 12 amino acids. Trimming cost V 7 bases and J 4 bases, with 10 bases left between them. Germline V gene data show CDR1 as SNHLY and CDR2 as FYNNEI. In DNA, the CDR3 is TGTGCCAGCACTCGGATGACAGAGACCCAGTACTTC. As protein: CASTRMTETQYF.

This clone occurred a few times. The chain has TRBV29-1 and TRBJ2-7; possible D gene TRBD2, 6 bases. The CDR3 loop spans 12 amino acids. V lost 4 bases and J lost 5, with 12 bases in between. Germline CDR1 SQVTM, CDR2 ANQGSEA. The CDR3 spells CSVGGGLHEQYF. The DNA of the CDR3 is TGCAGCGTTGGGGGAGGTTTGCACGAGCAGTACTTC.

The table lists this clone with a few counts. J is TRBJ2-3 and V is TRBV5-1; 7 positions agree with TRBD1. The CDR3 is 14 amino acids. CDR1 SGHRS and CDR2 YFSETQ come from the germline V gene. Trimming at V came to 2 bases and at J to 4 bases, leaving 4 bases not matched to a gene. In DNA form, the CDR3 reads TGCGCCAGCAGCTTAACCACAGGGGCAGATACGCAGTATTTT. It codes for CASSLTTGADTQYF.

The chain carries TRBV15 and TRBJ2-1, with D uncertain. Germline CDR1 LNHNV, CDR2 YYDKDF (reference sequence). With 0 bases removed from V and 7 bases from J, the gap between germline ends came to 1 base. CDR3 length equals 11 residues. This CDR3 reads CATSRENEQFF. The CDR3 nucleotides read TGTGCCACCAGCAGAGAAAATGAGCAGTTCTTC.

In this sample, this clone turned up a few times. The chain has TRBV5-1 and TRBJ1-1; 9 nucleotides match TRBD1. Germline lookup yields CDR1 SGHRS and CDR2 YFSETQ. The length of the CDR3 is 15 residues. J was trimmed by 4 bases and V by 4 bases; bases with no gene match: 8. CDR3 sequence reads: CASSVRGQGTTEAFF. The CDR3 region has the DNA TGCGCCAGCAGCGTTCGTGGACAGGGGACCACTGAAGCTTTCTTT.

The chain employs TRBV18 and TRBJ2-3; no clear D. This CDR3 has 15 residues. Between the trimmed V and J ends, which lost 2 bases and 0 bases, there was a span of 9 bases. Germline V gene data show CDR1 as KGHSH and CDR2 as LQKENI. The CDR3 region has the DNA TGTGCCAGCTCACCAGACCCTCTTAGCACAGATACGCAGTATTTT. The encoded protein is CASSPDPLSTDTQYF.

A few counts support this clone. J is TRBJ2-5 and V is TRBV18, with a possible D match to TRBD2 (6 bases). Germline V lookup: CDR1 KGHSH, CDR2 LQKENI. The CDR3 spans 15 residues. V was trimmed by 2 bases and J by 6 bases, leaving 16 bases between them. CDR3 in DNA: TGTGCCAGCTCACCATTCTCAAGGGGAGGAAAGACCCAGTACTTC. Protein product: CASSPFSRGGKTQYF.

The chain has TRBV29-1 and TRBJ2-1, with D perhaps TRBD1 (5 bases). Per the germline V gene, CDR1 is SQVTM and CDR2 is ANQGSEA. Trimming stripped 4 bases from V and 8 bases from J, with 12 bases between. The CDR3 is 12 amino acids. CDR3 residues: CSVVFGHHEQFF. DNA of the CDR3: TGCAGCGTTGTGTTCGGACACCATGAGCAGTTCTTC.

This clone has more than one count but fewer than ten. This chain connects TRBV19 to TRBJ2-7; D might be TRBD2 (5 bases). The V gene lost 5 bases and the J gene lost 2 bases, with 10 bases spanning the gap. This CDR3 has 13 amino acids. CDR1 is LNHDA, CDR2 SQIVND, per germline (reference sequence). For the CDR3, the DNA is TGTGCCAGTAGTTCCCACGGGGCCTACGAGCAGTACTTC. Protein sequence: CASSSHGAYEQYF.

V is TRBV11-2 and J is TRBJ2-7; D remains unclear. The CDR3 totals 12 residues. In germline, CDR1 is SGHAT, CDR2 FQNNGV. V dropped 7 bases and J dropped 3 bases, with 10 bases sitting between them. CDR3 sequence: CASTPRSYEQYF. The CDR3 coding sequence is TGTGCCAGCACCCCGAGGAGCTACGAGCAGTACTTC.

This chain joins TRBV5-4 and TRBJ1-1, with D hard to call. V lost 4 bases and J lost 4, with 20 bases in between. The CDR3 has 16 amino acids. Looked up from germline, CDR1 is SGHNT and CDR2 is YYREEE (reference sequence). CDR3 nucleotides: TGTGCCAGCAGCAGGGCGGGAATCACGGCAGGCACTGAAGCTTTCTTT. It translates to CASSRAGITAGTEAFF.

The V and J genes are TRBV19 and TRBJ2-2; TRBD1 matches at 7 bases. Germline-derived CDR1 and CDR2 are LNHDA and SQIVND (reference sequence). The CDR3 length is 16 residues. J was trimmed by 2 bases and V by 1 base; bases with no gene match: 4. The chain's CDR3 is CASSIAGTVNTGELFF. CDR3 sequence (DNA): TGTGCCAGTAGTATAGCGGGGACAGTCAACACCGGGGAGCTGTTTTTT.

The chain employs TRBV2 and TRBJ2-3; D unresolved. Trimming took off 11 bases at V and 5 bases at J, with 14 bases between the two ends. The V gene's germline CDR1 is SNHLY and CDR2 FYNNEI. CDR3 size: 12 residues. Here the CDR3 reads CAGQPGGDTQYF. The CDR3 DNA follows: TGTGCCGGGCAGCCAGGTGGAGATACGCAGTATTTT.

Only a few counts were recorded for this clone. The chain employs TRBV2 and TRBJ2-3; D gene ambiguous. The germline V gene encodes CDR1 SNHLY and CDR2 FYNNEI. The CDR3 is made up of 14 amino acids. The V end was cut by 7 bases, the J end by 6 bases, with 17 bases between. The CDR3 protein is CASKELSAQDTQYF. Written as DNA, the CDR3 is TGTGCCAGCAAAGAACTCTCCGCGCAGGATACGCAGTATTTT.

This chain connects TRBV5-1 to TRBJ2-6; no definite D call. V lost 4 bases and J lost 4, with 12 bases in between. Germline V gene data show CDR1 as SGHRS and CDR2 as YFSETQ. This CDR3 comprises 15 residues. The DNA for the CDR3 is TGCGCCAGCAGCCGAAAGGCTCAAGGGGCCAACGTCCTGACTTTC. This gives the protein CASSRKAQGANVLTF.

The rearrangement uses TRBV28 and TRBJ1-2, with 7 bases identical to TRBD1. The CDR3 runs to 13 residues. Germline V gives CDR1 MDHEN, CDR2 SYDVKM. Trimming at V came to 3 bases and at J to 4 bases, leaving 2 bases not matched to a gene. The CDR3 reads CASSLGQPYGYTF. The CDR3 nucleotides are TGTGCCAGCAGTTTGGGACAGCCCTATGGCTACACCTTC.

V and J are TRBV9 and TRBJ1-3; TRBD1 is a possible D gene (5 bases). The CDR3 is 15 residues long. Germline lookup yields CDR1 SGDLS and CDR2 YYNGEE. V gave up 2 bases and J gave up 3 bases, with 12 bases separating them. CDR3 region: CASSVLQGSGNTIYF. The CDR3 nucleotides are TGTGCCAGCAGCGTCCTTCAGGGAAGTGGAAACACCATATATTTT. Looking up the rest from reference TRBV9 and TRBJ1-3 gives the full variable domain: DSGVTQTPKHLITATGQRVTLRCSPRSGDLSVYWYQQSLDQGLQFLIQYYNGEERAKGNILERFSAQQFPDLHSELNLSSLELGDSALYFCASSVLQGSGNTIYFGEGSWLTVV.